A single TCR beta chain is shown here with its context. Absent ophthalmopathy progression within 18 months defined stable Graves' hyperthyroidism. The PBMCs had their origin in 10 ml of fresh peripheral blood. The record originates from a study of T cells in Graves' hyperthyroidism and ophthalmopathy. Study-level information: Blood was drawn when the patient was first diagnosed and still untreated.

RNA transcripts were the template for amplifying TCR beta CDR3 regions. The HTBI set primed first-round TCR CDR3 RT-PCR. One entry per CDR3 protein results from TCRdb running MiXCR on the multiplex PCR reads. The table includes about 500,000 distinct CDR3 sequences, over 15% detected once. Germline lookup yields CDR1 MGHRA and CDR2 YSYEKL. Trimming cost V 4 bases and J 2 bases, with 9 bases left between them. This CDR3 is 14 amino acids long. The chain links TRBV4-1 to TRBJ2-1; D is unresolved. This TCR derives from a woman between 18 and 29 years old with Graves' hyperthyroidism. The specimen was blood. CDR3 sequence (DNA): TGCGCCAGCAGCCGGCTACGGACCTACAATGAGCAGTTCTTC. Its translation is CASSRLRTYNEQFF.